These 13 T cell receptor beta chains came from one sample sequenced in a study of immune evolution from preneoplasia to lung adenocarcinoma. Generated by immunoSEQ multiplex PCR, the TCRdb table keeps only in-frame clones and is missing some. Of roughly 5,000 clones in the sample, 70% to 75% are singletons; the top ten hold 6.5% to 8.5%. Sequences were obtained from FFPE lung adenocarcinoma in situ tissue. The origin of the receptors is a person aged 60-80 years with lung adenocarcinoma.

The chain couples TRBV10-3 to TRBJ1-4; tentative D call: TRBD1 (6 bases). CDR3 size: 16 residues. CDR1 and CDR2 (germline): ENHRY, SYGVKD. V lost 0 bases and J 5 bases, leaving 13 bases between the germline ends. CDR3 in amino acids: CAISESPAGVNEKLFF. The DNA for the CDR3 is TGTGCCATCAGTGAGTCTCCGGCAGGGGTCAATGAAAAACTGTTTTTT.

The genes are TRBV28 and TRBJ2-1; 8 bases map to TRBD2. Germline lookup yields CDR1 MDHEN and CDR2 SYDVKM. Germline trimming cut 6 bases from V and 15 bases from J; bases unmatched to any gene: 19. This CDR3 is 15 amino acids long. CDR3: CASRVGGGDPYFLFF. In DNA, the CDR3 is TGTGCCAGCAGGGTCGGGGGGGGAGACCCCTACTTCTTGTTCTTC.

This chain uses TRBV5-1 with TRBJ2-3; D not certain. Germline V CDR1 and CDR2: SGHRS, YFSETQ. This CDR3 spans 16 amino acids. Between the trimmed V and J ends, which lost 0 bases and 3 bases, there was a span of 14 bases. For the CDR3, the DNA is TGCGCCAGCAGCTTGGATCCGGTTGGTCTTACAGATACGCAGTATTTT. Translating it yields CASSLDPVGLTDTQYF.

The table lists this clone with a few counts. This chain connects TRBV28 to TRBJ1-6; 7 nucleotides match TRBD1. The V segment lost 4 bases and the J segment 4 bases; nucleotides outside the gene matches: 7. Germline CDR1 MDHEN, CDR2 SYDVKM. The CDR3 is 16 residues long. CDR3 residues: CASSSLGRGYNSPLHF. For the CDR3, the DNA is TGTGCCAGCAGTTCCCTGGGCAGGGGGTATAATTCACCCCTCCACTTT.

This clone has only a few counts. V gene TRBV6-4 combines with J gene TRBJ2-3, with TRBD2 matching 10 bases. J lost 4 bases, V lost 3 bases, and 7 bases had no gene match. CDR1 and CDR2 (germline): MRHNA, SNTAGT. The CDR3 loop spans 16 amino acids. CDR3 in DNA: TGTGCCAGCAGTGATCTTCCTAGCGGGGGCTCAGATACGCAGTATTTT. As protein: CASSDLPSGGSDTQYF.

There are a few counts of this clone. The chain couples TRBV7-9 to TRBJ2-5, with D possibly being TRBD1 or TRBD2 (5 bases each). Germline values: CDR1 SEHNR, CDR2 FQNEAQ (reference sequence). Trimming stripped 5 bases from V and 2 bases from J, with 15 bases between. The CDR3 is 15 residues long. The CDR3 DNA follows: TGTGCCAGCAGCCCCCCCGGGGCCTTTCAAGAGACCCAGTACTTC. It specifies CASSPPGAFQETQYF.

The chain's CDR3 is CASSLSGLGEQYF. CDR3 in DNA: TGTGCCAGCAGCTTAAGCGGTTTGGGCGAGCAGTACTTC. V usage is TRBV7-3 and J usage is TRBJ2-5; D is undetermined. Judging by the DNA end, TRBJ2-7 fits better; the J call may be wrong. CDR1 is SGHTA and CDR2 is FQGTGA in the germline V gene. CDR3 length equals 13 residues.

This chain joins TRBV9 and TRBJ2-5, with 7 bases aligning to TRBD2. Germline V gene data show CDR1 as SGDLS and CDR2 as YYNGEE. V was clipped by 0 bases and J by 5 bases; unmatched bases: 1. The CDR3 loop spans 13 amino acids. In DNA, the CDR3 is TGTGCCAGCAGCGTAGTCGGGGGGGAGACCCAGTACTTC. It yields the protein CASSVVGGETQYF. The whole variable domain, remainder taken from reference TRBV9 and TRBJ2-5, is DSGVTQTPKHLITATGQRVTLRCSPRSGDLSVYWYQQSLDQGLQFLIQYYNGEERAKGNILERFSAQQFPDLHSELNLSSLELGDSALYFCASSVVGGETQYFGPGTRLLVL.

The chain has TRBV7-8 and TRBJ2-3; 7 bases fit TRBD1. Germline CDR1 and CDR2: SGHVS and FQNEAQ. V lost 4 bases to trimming and J lost 11 bases; unmatched junction nucleotides: 15. This CDR3 spans 15 amino acids. CDR3 in amino acids: CASSSDRDSLLGQYF. CDR3 DNA sequence: TGTGCCAGCAGCTCCGACCGGGACAGCCTCCTGGGGCAGTATTTT.

This clone was counted once. This chain connects TRBV4-1 to TRBJ2-3, with 8 nucleotides matching TRBD2. After removal of 0 bases from V and 1 base from J, the junction contained 0 bases not matched to a gene. The CDR3 length is 15 residues. CDR1 MGHRA and CDR2 YSYEKL come from the germline V gene. CDR3 sequence (DNA): TGCGCCAGCAGCCAAGATAGCGGGGGCACAGATACGCAGTATTTT. This translates into CASSQDSGGTDTQYF.

As concerns this clone: Additional DNA sequences in this sample encode the identical CDR3. The chain employs TRBV28 and TRBJ1-5, with 9 bases that match TRBD1. CDR1 and CDR2 from the germline V gene are MDHEN and SYDVKM. The CDR3 runs to 15 residues. Losses at the gene ends were 3 bases for V and 5 bases for J; bases not matched to a gene: 5. CDR3 loop: CASSFRDRVDQPQHF. In nucleotides, the CDR3 is TGTGCCAGCAGTTTTAGGGACAGGGTGGATCAGCCCCAGCATTTT. The complete variable domain, with remaining parts taken from reference TRBV28 and TRBJ1-5, reads DVKVTQSSRYLVKRTGEKVFLECVQDMDHENMFWYRQDPGLGLRLIYFSYDVKMKEKGDIPEGYSVSREKKERFSLILESASTNQTSMYLCASSFRDRVDQPQHFGDGTRLSIL.

The genes are TRBV5-5 and TRBJ2-5; tentative D call: TRBD1 (5 bases). Germline lookup yields CDR1 SGHKS and CDR2 YYEKEE (reference sequence). V lost 0 bases and J lost 6, with 9 bases in between. The CDR3 is 13 amino acids. For the CDR3, the DNA is TGTGCCAGCAGCTTGGACCAGGGTCAGACCCAGTACTTC. Translation gives CASSLDQGQTQYF.

The chain's CDR3 is CASSDTWRNTIYF. The CDR3 region has the DNA TGTGCCAGCAGTGACACATGGCGAAACACCATATATTTT. V usage is TRBV2 and J usage is TRBJ1-3, with D uncertain. The V end lost 3 bases, the J end lost 5 bases, and 8 bases lay between the germline ends. The CDR3 runs to 13 residues. Germline assignment: CDR1 SNHLY and CDR2 FYNNEI.